This is a list of T cell receptor beta chains from one sample in a study of CD8 T cells in Susac syndrome. TCRdb analysed the immunoSEQ multiplex PCR reads with MiXCR anew, one entry per CDR3 protein. In the table there are some 170,000 distinct CDR3 sequences, 93% of which are singletons. The sequencing sample was made of CD4+ T cells from PBMCs. The origin of the receptors is a human donor in good health. CDR3s leave out the opening cysteine and the closing phenylalanine or tryptophan.

J: TRBJ2-3
V: TRBV7-3
CDR3: ASSLDAGTQY

J: TRBJ2-1
V: TRBV7-9
CDR3: ASSSGKRSYNEQF

J: TRBJ2-7
V: TRBV3-1
CDR3: ASSLEVGYEQY

J: TRBJ2-7
V: TRBV9
CDR3: ASSVAGTGHADEQY

J: TRBJ1-1
V: TRBV12-3/TRBV12-4
CDR3: ASRQQGNTEAF

J: TRBJ2-7
V: TRBV27
CDR3: ASSTTGTVLTYEQY

J: TRBJ1-1
V: TRBV20-1
CDR3: SAYSGVDTEAF

J: TRBJ2-2
V: TRBV6-2/TRBV6-3
CDR3: ASSLASGGAGELF

J: TRBJ2-5
V: TRBV25-1
CDR3: ASGRGRIQY

J: TRBJ2-5
V: TRBV5-1
CDR3: ASSHGQGLAGGETQY

J: TRBJ1-1
V: TRBV5-4
CDR3: ASSPRPQGTNTEAF

J: TRBJ1-1
V: TRBV18
CDR3: ASSPDGGGTEAF

J: TRBJ2-2
V: TRBV6-5
CDR3: ATMGPRDTGELF

J: TRBJ2-5
V: TRBV20-1
CDR3: SARTSGGGETQY

J: TRBJ2-7
V: TRBV7-8
CDR3: ASSQSTGSYEQY

J: TRBJ2-5
V: TRBV20-1
CDR3: SARDFQTQY

J: TRBJ2-3
V: TRBV20-1
CDR3: SARELSTDTQY

J: TRBJ1-2
V: TRBV13
CDR3: ASSGDRVGYT

J: TRBJ2-7
V: TRBV6-2/TRBV6-3
CDR3: ASRTSGRAYEQY

J: TRBJ2-7
V: TRBV19
CDR3: ASSRTGLYEQY

J: TRBJ2-7
V: TRBV20-1
CDR3: SASFDGLGTTTYEQY

J: TRBJ2-6
V: TRBV7-8
CDR3: ASSSAHRGPGANVLT

J: TRBJ2-6
V: TRBV6-6
CDR3: ASGRGVLT

J: TRBJ1-4
V: TRBV29-1
CDR3: SVTGGGEKLF

J: TRBJ2-3
V: TRBV29-1
CDR3: SVEPASGGDTQY

J: TRBJ1-2
V: TRBV4-2
CDR3: ASSQVGPGDYGYT

J: TRBJ2-5
V: TRBV15
CDR3: ATSSPDRGRETQY

J: TRBJ1-5
V: TRBV20-1
CDR3: SAPGLYQPQH

J: TRBJ1-5
V: TRBV20-1
CDR3: SAGPLNQPQH

J: TRBJ1-5
V: TRBV29-1
CDR3: SVQGGGNQPQH

J: TRBJ2-3
V: TRBV11-2
CDR3: ASSPGTTHTDTQY

J: TRBJ1-2
V: TRBV6-5
CDR3: ASSPMTGGLYGYT

J: TRBJ1-5
V: TRBV2
CDR3: ASRERPGANQPQH

J: TRBJ2-7
V: TRBV19
CDR3: ASSTRDRGSHYEQY

J: TRBJ1-2
V: TRBV5-4
CDR3: ASSLSRRDSDYGYT

J: TRBJ1-1
V: TRBV3-1
CDR3: ASTGEDGTEAF

J: TRBJ1-2
V: TRBV7-6
CDR3: ASSIGSFSYGYT

J: TRBJ1-1
V: TRBV6-6
CDR3: ASTKQENTEAF

J: TRBJ2-7
V: TRBV23-1
CDR3: ASSLKVGGTYEQY

J: TRBJ1-1
V: TRBV29-1
CDR3: SVGRERNTEAF

J: TRBJ2-4
V: TRBV4-1
CDR3: ASSQEGGSTKNIQY

J: TRBJ2-5
V: TRBV9
CDR3: ASSVGTSGVQETQY

J: TRBJ2-7
V: TRBV6-1
CDR3: ASNRGTGVEQY

J: TRBJ2-7
V: TRBV14
CDR3: ASGALPYEQY

J: TRBJ1-1
V: TRBV7-2
CDR3: ASSRRGMNTEAF

J: TRBJ1-2
V: TRBV7-9
CDR3: ASSKTGQGGYT

J: TRBJ1-1
V: TRBV19
CDR3: ASNPAQAYTEAF

J: TRBJ1-1
V: TRBV6-5
CDR3: ASSRQDRGSEAF

J: TRBJ2-1
V: TRBV2
CDR3: ASGGTSGYNEQF

J: TRBJ1-2
V: TRBV13
CDR3: ASSTDRRGYT

J: TRBJ2-3
V: TRBV29-1
CDR3: SVQKGGDTQY

J: TRBJ1-2
V: TRBV5-1
CDR3: ASSIDSYGYT

J: TRBJ1-3
V: TRBV20-1
CDR3: SAQLGSQGGNTIY

J: TRBJ2-5
V: TRBV12-5
CDR3: ASGPLKSSGVETQY